This record looks at one T cell receptor (beta chain) sequence and its context. The antigen remains unidentified. A single record per CDR3 protein comes from TCRdb applying MiXCR to the RACE reads. The sample includes around 120,000 distinct CDR3 sequences, 9% to 13% seen only once; the top ten take about 1.4%. This specimen belongs to a study of human T cells and chemical hapten exposure. About the study: Skin of the upper inner arm, around 2 cm by around 2 cm, received 2% DPC for sensitization.

Time point reported: patch test 1, 2 weeks after DPC sensitization. Treatment meaning: therapeutic diphenylcyclopropenone sensitization with weekly scalp DPC. At patch-test visits, sampling came before the patch test. The study, taken as a whole, reports: Correlating positively with patch test score were the PT1 expanded TCR counts. Donors were affected by alopecia, so their immune reaction might vary from that of healthy individuals.

Germline V lookup: CDR1 SEHNR, CDR2 FQNEAQ (reference sequence). The V gene end was trimmed by 3 bases and the J gene end by 3 bases; junction bases not matched to a gene: 4. This CDR3 is 14 amino acids long. This rearrangement joins TRBV7-9 to TRBJ2-5; 7 bases are a match to TRBD2. Material: whole blood, obtained in connection with sensitization to the hapten diphenylcyclopropenone (DPC). The clonotype comes from a woman in her forties or fifties with alopecia areata. Some clones in this sample may be carry-over from other donors' samples. CDR3 nucleotides: TGTGCCAGCAGCTTTCTAGGGACTAAAGAGACCCAGTACTTC. Translating it yields CASSFLGTKETQYF.